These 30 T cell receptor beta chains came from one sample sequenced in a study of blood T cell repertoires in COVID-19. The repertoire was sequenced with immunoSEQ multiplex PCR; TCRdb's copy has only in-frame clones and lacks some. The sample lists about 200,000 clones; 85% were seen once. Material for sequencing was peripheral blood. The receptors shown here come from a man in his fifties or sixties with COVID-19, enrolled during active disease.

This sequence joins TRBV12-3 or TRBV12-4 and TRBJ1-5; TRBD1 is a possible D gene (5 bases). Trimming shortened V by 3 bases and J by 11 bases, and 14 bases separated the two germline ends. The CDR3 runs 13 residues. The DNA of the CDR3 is TGTGCCAGCAGTTTCGGGGGTCCGGGGACCCAGCATTTT. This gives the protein CASSFGGPGTQHF.

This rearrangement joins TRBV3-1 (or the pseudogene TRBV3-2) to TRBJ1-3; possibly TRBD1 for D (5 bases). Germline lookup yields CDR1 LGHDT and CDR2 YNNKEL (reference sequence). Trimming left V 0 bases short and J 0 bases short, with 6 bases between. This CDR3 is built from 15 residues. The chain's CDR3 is CASSQDGGSGNTIYF. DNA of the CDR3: TGTGCCAGCAGCCAAGACGGGGGCTCTGGAAACACCATATATTTT.

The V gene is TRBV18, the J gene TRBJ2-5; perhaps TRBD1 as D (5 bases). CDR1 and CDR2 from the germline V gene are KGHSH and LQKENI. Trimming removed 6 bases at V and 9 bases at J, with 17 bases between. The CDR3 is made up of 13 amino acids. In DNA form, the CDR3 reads TGTGCCAGCTCGGAAGTGGGGCAAAAGGCCCAGTACTTC. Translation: CASSEVGQKAQYF.

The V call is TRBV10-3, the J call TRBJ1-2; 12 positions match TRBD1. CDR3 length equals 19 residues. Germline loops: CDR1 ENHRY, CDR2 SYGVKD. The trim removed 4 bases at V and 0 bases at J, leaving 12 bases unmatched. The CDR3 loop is CAISVRSRDRGLPNYGYTF. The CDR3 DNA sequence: TGTGCCATCAGTGTCCGCTCCAGGGACAGGGGGCTTCCTAACTATGGCTACACCTTC.

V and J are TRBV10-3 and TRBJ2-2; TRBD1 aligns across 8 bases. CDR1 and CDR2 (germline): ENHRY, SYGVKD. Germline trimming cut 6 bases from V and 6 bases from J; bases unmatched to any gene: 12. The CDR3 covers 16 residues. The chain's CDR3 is CAIRPSGQGQAGELFF. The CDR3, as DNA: TGTGCCATCAGACCTTCCGGACAGGGACAAGCCGGGGAGCTGTTTTTT.

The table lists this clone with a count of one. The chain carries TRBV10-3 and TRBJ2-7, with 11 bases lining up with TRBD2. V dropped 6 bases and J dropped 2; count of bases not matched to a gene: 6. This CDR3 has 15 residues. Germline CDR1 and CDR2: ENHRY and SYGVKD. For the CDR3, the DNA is TGTGCCATCAGCCCTTTTAGCGGGAGGGCCTACGAGCAGTACTTC. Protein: CAISPFSGRAYEQYF.

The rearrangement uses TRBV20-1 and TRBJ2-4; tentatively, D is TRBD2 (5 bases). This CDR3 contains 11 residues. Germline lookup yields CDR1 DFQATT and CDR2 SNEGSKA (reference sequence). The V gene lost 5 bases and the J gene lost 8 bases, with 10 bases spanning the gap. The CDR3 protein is CSASGSYIQYF. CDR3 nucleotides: TGCAGTGCTTCTGGGAGTTACATTCAGTACTTC.

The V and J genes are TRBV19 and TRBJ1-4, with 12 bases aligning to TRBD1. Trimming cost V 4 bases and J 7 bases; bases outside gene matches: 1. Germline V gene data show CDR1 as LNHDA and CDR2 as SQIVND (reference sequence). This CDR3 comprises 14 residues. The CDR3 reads CASSRDRGREKLFF. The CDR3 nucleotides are TGTGCCAGTAGTAGGGACAGGGGGCGTGAAAAACTGTTTTTT.

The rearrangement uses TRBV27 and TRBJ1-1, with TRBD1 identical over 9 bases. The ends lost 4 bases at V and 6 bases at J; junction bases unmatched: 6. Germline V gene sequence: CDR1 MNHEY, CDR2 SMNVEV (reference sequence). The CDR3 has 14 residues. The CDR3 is CASSWGDRAAEAFF. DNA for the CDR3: TGTGCCAGCAGTTGGGGGGACAGGGCAGCTGAAGCTTTCTTT.

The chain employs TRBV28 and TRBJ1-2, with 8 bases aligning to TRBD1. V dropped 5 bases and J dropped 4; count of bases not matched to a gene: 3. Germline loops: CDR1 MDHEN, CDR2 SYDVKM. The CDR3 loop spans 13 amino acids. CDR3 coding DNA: TGTGCCAGCAGTCACACAGGGGGCTATGGCTACACCTTC. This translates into CASSHTGGYGYTF.

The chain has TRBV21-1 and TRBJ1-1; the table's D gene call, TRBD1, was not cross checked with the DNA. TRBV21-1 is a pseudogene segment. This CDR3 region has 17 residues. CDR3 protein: CASSNPKTHQGFTEAFF. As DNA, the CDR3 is TGTGCCAGCAGCAACCCCAAAACGCATCAGGGATTCACTGAAGCTTTCTTT.

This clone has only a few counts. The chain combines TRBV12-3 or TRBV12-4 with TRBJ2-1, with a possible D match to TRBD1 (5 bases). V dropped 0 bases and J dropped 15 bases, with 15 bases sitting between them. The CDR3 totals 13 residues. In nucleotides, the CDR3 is TGTGCCAGCAGTTTAGCCCGACAGCATCGGCGGTTCTTC. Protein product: CASSLARQHRRFF.

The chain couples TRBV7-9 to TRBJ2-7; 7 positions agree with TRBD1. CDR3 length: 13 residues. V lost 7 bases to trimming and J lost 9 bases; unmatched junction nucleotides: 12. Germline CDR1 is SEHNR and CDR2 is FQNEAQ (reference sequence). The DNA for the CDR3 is TGTGCCAGCAAAGGGGGCCCTACAAGCGGGCAGTACTTC. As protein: CASKGGPTSGQYF.

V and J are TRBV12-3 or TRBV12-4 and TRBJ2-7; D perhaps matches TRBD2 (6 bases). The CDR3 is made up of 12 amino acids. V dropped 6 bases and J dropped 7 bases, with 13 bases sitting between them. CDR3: CASSPQGGEQYF. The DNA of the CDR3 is TGTGCCAGCAGCCCCCAGGGAGGAGAGCAGTACTTC.

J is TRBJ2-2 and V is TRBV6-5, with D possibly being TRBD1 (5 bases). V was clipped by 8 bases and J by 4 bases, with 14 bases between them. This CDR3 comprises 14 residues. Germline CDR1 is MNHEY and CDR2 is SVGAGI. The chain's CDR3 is CASARVSITGELFF. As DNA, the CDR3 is TGTGCCAGCGCCAGGGTCTCGATCACCGGGGAGCTGTTTTTT.

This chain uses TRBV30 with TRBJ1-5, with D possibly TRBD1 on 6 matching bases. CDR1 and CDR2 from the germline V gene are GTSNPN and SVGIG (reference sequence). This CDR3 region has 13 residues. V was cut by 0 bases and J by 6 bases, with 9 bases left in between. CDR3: CAWSVMGAQPQHF. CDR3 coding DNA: TGTGCCTGGAGTGTAATGGGGGCTCAGCCCCAGCATTTT.

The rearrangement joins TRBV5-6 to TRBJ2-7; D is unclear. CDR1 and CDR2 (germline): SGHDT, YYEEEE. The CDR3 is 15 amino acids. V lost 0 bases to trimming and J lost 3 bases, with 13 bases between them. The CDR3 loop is CASSLDSLALYEQYF. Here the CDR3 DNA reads TGTGCCAGCAGCTTGGACAGCCTTGCCCTCTACGAGCAGTACTTC.

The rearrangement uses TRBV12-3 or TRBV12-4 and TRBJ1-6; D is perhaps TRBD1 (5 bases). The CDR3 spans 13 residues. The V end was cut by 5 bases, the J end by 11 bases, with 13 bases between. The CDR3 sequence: CASSMRQPTPLHF. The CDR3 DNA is TGTGCCAGCAGTATGAGACAGCCTACACCCCTCCACTTT.

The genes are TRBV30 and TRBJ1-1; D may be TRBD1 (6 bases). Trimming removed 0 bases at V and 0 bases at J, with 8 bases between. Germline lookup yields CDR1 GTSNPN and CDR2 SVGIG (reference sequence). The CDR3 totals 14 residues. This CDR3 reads CAWSVTGLNTEAFF. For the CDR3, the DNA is TGTGCCTGGAGTGTGACAGGACTGAACACTGAAGCTTTCTTT.

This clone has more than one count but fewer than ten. This CDR3 reads CASSWETEAFF. CDR3 nucleotide sequence: TGCGCCAGCTCATGGGAGACTGAAGCTTTCTTT. J is TRBJ1-1 and V is TRBV10-2; D not certain. V was trimmed by 8 bases and J by 5 bases, leaving 9 bases between them. The CDR3 is 11 amino acids. Germline V lookup: CDR1 WSHSY, CDR2 SAAADI.

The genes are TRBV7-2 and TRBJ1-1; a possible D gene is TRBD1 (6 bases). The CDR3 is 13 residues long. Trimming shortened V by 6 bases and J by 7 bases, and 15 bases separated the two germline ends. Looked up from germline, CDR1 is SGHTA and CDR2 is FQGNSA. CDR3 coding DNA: TGTGCCAGCAGTCAAAACGGGGGGCGTGAAGCTTTCTTT. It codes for CASSQNGGREAFF.

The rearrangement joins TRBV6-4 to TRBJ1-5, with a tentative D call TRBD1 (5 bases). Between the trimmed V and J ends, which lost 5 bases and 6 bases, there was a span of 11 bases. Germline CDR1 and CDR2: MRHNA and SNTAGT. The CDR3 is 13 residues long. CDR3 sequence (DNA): TGTGCCAGCAGTTCAGGGTTAGGTCAGCCCCAGCATTTT. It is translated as CASSSGLGQPQHF.

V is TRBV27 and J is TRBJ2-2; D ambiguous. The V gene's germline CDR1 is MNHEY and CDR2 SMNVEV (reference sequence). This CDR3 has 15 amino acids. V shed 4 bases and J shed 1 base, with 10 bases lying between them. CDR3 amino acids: CASSSRQENTGELFF. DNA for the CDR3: TGTGCCAGCAGTTCAAGGCAGGAGAACACCGGGGAGCTGTTTTTT.

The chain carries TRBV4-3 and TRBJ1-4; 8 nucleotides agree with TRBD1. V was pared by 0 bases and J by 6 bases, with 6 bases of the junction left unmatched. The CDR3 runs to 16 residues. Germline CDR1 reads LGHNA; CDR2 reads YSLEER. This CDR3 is CASSQERTGMYEKLFF. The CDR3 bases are TGCGCCAGCAGCCAAGAACGGACAGGGATGTATGAAAAACTGTTTTTT.

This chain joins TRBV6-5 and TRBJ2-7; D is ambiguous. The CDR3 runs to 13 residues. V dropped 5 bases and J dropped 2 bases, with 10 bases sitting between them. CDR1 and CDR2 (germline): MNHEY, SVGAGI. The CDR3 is CASSPRSTYEQYF. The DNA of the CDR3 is TGTGCCAGCAGTCCTCGGTCCACCTACGAGCAGTACTTC.

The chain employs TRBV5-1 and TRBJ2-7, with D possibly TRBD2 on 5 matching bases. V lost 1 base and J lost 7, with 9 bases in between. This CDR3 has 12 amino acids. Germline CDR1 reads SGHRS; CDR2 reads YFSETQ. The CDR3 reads CASSLSGGEQYF. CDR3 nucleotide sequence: TGCGCCAGCAGCTTGTCGGGCGGGGAGCAGTACTTC. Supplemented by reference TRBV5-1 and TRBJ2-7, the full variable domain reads KAGVTQTPRYLIKTRGQQVTLSCSPISGHRSVSWYQQTPGQGLQFLFEYFSETQRNKGNFPGRFSGRQFSNSRSEMNVSTLELGDSALYLCASSLSGGEQYFGPGTRLTVT.

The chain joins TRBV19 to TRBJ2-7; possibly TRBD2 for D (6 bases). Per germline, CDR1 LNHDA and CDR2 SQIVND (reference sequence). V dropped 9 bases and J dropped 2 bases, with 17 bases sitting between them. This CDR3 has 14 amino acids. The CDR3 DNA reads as TGTGCCAGCTTCCCGGGACTCTCGCCCTACGAGCAGTACTTC. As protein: CASFPGLSPYEQYF.

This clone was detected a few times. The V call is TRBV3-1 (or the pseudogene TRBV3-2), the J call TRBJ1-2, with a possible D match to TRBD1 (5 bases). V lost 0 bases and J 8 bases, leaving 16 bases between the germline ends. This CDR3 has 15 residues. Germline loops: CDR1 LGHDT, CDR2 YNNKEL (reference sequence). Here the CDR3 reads CASSQDHTAGKGYTF. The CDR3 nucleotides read TGTGCCAGCAGCCAAGATCATACGGCAGGGAAAGGCTACACCTTC.

This CDR3 is CASGRGPDTQYF. CDR3 coding DNA: TGTGCCAGCGGGCGCGGGCCAGATACGCAGTATTTT. The V and J genes are TRBV13 and TRBJ2-3; tentatively, D is TRBD2 (5 bases). V lost 8 bases and J 4 bases, leaving 10 bases between the germline ends. In germline, CDR1 is PRHDT, CDR2 FYEKMQ (reference sequence). The CDR3 is made up of 12 amino acids.

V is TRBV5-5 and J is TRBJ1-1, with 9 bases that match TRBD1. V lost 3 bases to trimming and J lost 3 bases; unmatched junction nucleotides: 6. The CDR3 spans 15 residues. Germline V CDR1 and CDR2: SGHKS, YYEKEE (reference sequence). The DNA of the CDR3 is TGTGCCAGCAGCTCCCGGACAGGGGAGGACACTGAAGCTTTCTTT. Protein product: CASSSRTGEDTEAFF. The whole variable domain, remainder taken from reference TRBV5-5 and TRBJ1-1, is DAGVTQSPTHLIKTRGQQVTLRCSPISGHKSVSWYQQVLGQGPQFIFQYYEKEERGRGNFPDRFSARQFPNYSSELNVNALLLGDSALYLCASSSRTGEDTEAFFGQGTRLTVV.